This T cell receptor (beta chain) was captured in a study of cytomegalovirus exposure and HLA in healthy donors (dated by TCRdb to about 2017). The study in broad terms: In an earlier analysis of several hundred of the donors, under 300 Gb of sequence data and 90 million to 130 million unique TCR beta sequences from roughly 200 million T cells were reported. The number of typed donors differed by locus: about 620-640 for A, B, C, DRB1 and DQB1; 500 to 550 for DQA1; 606 for DPA1; and some 450 for DPB1. Besides the first cohort of more than 650 subjects, a separate validation cohort made up of over a hundred different subjects was used. Every discovery cohort repertoire had been produced on one sequencing platform. Donor age, sex, ethnicity and CMV serostatus were compiled alongside the repertoire data. A later analysis re-examined previously published TCR beta repertoires from just over 650 donors and added high-resolution HLA genotyping to investigate patterns of TCR occurrence. Roughly 5 DR-DQ haplotypes were treated as single units for association and clustering because of strong linkage in the cohort. Rather than drawing on any new phenotypic data, the later analysis identified candidate immune exposures from TCR beta sequences and the way those sequences occurred across donors. Both class I and class II loci were covered by HLA typing, at four-digit resolution. To predict cytomegalovirus infection status, the study combined high-throughput TCR immunosequencing, statistical association of individual TCRs with disease status, and machine learning. The T cell repertoires of under 750 subjects were profiled by immunosequencing and related to cytomegalovirus serostatus. Among several hundred genotyped donors of the cohort, an average of roughly 230,000 unique TCR beta nucleotide sequences was sequenced per donor, of which about 19% were non-productive. Of the roughly 390 genotyped donors, approximately 82% fell in the genetic ancestry cluster associated with self-reported Caucasian donors. The study was designed to test whether signatures of past pathogen exposure could be identified by cataloging public T cell receptors. An early release that covered approximately 600 HLA-typed donors contained approximately 300 gigabases of sequencing data and about 93 million unique TCR sequences. An earlier analysis of fewer than 700 of the donors applied high-throughput TCR beta sequencing to assess whether each TCR beta V gene segment acted as functional or pseudogenic. A later genetic analysis took genome-wide SNP genotypes for about 55% of the 666 donors and used that subset as a discovery cohort. The full study reports these points: Strong co-occurrence of HLA alleles, especially DR and DQ, made assigning TCR associations to individual alleles difficult. Immune exposure information for the cohort was limited to CMV serostatus. Only TCR beta chains were sequenced in this cohort, and the absence of alpha or paired-chain data limited detectable features. A further reported finding was that TCR beta sequences accurately predicted the HLA-A and HLA-B alleles for most subjects in the first cohort. A later analysis found that TCR association rates varied across HLA loci, with DRB1 alleles showing the most associated TCRs and HLA-C alleles the fewest. Several of the top co-occurrence clusters appeared to be linked to parvovirus B19, influenza, CMV and Epstein-Barr virus, according to a later analysis. Broadly in line with IMGT annotations, most TCR beta V segments showed up in productive rearrangements about 87% or about 30% of the time in an earlier analysis of 587 of the donors. A cluster of highly shared sequence variants was judged likely to be a technical artifact of the sequencing pipeline. Three of the identified cytomegalovirus-associated TCR beta chains were confirmed in vitro to be specific for cytomegalovirus antigens. Specific HLA alleles were associated with roughly 17,000 TCR beta sequences at a false discovery rate of 0.05 in a later analysis. Because counts were too low, about 18 rarely observed V segments, including chromosome 9 orphons, were left out of the earlier analysis of 500 to 750 of the donors. In a later genetic analysis, a missense DCLRE1C variant was associated with V-gene and J-gene trimming of TCR beta chains, and the association was replicated in an independent cohort. The classifier was reported to diagnose cytomegalovirus status with high specificity and sensitivity in both the original and validation cohorts. The presence/absence analyses assumed that sequencing depth was roughly uniform across donors, and that assumption may not be true. Most CMV-associated TCR beta chains appeared to be HLA-restricted in a later analysis, and the HLA associations seemed to be driven largely by CMV exposure. In a later genetic analysis, fewer N-insertions in productive TCRs were reported among donors in an Asian-associated ancestry cluster than the roughly 700-donor mean. Linkage disequilibrium might explain the correlated functional status among segregating V segments, but an unknown experimental factor could not be ruled out. In a later analysis, HLA-associated TCR beta chains were found to be more clonally expanded and to have lower generation probabilities than equally common non-associated chains. Some IMGT-functional V segments, including TRBV6-2 and TRBV6-3, could not be told apart with the 87-base-pair reads, so those segments were excluded. A total of 150 or so TCR beta chains were listed by the study as associated with cytomegalovirus. HLA typing was unavailable for some donors at each locus, so association tests used only the typed subset. The authors suggested that the approach could potentially be generalized to other disease states and immunological phenotypes. Most TCR sequences were observed very rarely across donors, whereas some public TCRs were present in many individuals.

Libraries came from the immunoSEQ multiplex PCR assay. For the multiplex PCR, a mixture combining 60 forward primers for TCR Vbeta segments and 13 reverse primers for TCR Jbeta segments was used. The CDR3 region of rearranged TCR beta genes was amplified from genomic DNA with a multiplex PCR assay. Amplified TCR beta libraries were sequenced as 87-base-pair reads on the Illumina HiSeq System. The study's processing was this. A later analysis counted tens of millions of unique TCR beta chains across the 666 repertoires, and around 9.9 million of these chains were shared by at least two donors. To remove PCR and sequencing errors, raw reads were error-corrected and collapsed into unique sequences using a nearest-neighbor algorithm that merged closely related sequences. To assign V, D and J gene segments, CDR3 sequences were aligned to IMGT reference sequences. Each retained sequence needed at least a six-nucleotide match to both a V gene segment and a J gene segment. A rearrangement counted as productive if the CDR3 had no stop codons and remained in frame with V and J, and every other rearrangement counted as non-productive. CDR3 was defined according to IMGT convention as the region running from the second conserved V-encoded cysteine to the conserved J-encoded phenylalanine. The earlier analysis of roughly 590 of the donors excluded sequences that lacked an unambiguous match to a single V gene segment. In an earlier analysis of a few hundred of the donors, a V segment was called functional when productive rearrangements were above 56.7%, and segregating when the standard deviation between donors exceeded 5%. To diagnose cytomegalovirus status from the catalog of TCR beta chain sequences, a statistical classification framework was built. In a later analysis, TCR nucleotide sequences were compared against IMGT/GENE-DB human TR gene sequences so that V and J genes could be assigned. The TCRdist pipeline was used in a later analysis to assign CDR3 sequences and most-parsimonious VDJ recombination scenarios. A later analysis defined each TCR beta chain by its CDR3 amino acid sequence plus V-gene family, and excluded reads lacking a unique V-gene family. To address suspected cross-contamination and a sequencing artifact, a later analysis removed a few hundred highly shared, low-generation-probability nucleotide sequences. In a later analysis, a clonal expansion index was calculated for each public chain from normalized within-repertoire ranks of inferred template counts. In a later analysis, generation probabilities were computed using a VDJ recombination model fitted to out-of-frame rearrangements, and the results were checked against IGoR. Hypergeometric tests were used in a later analysis to score TCR-TCR, TCR-HLA and TCR-CMV co-occurrence, with a repertoire-size bias correction applied to the TCR pairs. A later analysis estimated false discovery rates by permuting HLA or CMV assignments 20 times. In a later analysis, co-occurring TCRs were grouped with DBSCAN, and TCRdist sequence similarity was added when clustering was performed within HLA-allele-positive subsets. Co-occurrence clustering excluded repertoires with fewer than 30,000 or more than 120,000 public chains, plus five with anomalous nucleotide sharing. TCRdb retrieved this table from immuneACCESS and kept in-frame rearrangements only. Not all clones are present; in checked studies, unresolved V genes account for under half, and no reason is known for the remainder. Clone size and V and J calls were adopted from that table, with D and trimming inferred from the DNA. Recorded for this sample are about 120,000 clones; about 80% of them occurred a single time. The ten largest make up more than 2.5% of the sample.

Inclusive of the bounding cysteine and phenylalanine, the CDR3 is 15 residues long. Of all the DNA, just the CDR3 is kept, 45 bases in frame from base 1. Taken from the germline V gene, the CDR1 and CDR2 loops are ENHRY and SYGVKD. V gives up 8 bases and J gives up 0 bases, and the segment between their germline ends measures 14 bases. As to this clone: Its specific antigen is unknown. No base-level quality is on record; no much larger clone is a single base apart.

The cohort comprised 666 healthy bone marrow donors. At the time of sampling, all cohort members were nominally healthy, though unrecorded immune exposures were likely present. The donor tested CMV seronegative, placing the donor among the approximately 360 seronegative members of the cohort. A peripheral blood sample was provided by each donor, and peripheral blood mononuclear cells were used for TCR beta sequencing. Genomic DNA was extracted from the blood cell samples with the Qiagen DNeasy Blood Extraction Kit. This clonotype originated in a male donor in good health and CMV-seronegative. Source material: PBMCs. The chain is made from TRBV10-3 and TRBJ2-1, and TRBD1 may be the D gene, going by 6 matching bases. The CDR3 corresponds to CAIDRGTPSYNEQFF. The DNA sequence is given as TGTGCCATCGATAGGGGGACGCCCTCCTACAATGAGCAGTTCTTC.